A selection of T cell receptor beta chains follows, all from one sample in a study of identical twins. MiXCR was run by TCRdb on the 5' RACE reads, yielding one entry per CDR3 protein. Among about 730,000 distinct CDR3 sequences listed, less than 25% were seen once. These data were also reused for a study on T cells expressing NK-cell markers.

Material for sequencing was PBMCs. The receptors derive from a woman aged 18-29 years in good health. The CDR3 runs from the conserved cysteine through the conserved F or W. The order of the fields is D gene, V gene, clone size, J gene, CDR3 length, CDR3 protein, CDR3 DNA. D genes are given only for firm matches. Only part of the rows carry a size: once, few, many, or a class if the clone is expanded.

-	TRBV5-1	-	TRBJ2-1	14	CASSFGQSNNEQFF	TGCGCCAGCAGCTTCGGACAGTCGAACAATGAGCAGTTCTTC
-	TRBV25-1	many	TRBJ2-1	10	CASSEIEQFF	TGTGCCAGCAGTGAAATTGAGCAGTTCTTC
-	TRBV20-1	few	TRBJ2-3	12	CSAKKDGDTQYF	TGCAGTGCTAAAAAGGACGGTGATACGCAGTATTTT
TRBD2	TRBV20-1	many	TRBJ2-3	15	CSARAPSGSTDTQYF	TGCAGTGCTAGAGCGCCTAGCGGGAGCACAGATACGCAGTATTTT
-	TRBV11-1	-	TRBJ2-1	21	CASSLDLNPTAGRQTYNEQFF	TGTGCCAGCAGCTTAGACCTGAATCCCACCGCGGGACGCCAAACCTACAATGAGCAGTTCTTC
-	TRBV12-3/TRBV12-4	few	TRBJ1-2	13	CASSPDVPNGYTF	TGTGCCAGCAGCCCGGACGTGCCCAATGGCTACACCTTC
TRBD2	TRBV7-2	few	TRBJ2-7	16	CASSLVQGLAGGEQYF	TGTGCCAGCAGCTTAGTCCAAGGACTAGCGGGAGGCGAGCAGTACTTC
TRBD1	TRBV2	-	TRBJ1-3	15	CASSPQGRAGNTIYF	TGTGCCAGCAGCCCACAGGGGAGAGCTGGAAACACCATATATTTT
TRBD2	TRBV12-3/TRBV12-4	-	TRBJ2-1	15	CASTSSGSPYNEQFF	TGTGCCAGCACCAGTAGCGGGAGCCCCTACAATGAGCAGTTCTTC
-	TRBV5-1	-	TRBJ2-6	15	CASSLGDSGTNVLTF	TGCGCCAGCAGCTTGGGGGACTCTGGTACCAACGTCCTGACTTTC
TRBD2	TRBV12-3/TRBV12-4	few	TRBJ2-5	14	CASSLVMGGETQYF	TGTGCCAGCAGTTTAGTAATGGGAGGGGAGACCCAGTACTTC
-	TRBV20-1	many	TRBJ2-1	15	CSARDETRSLGEQFF	TGCAGTGCTAGAGATGAGACTCGTTCCCTCGGTGAGCAGTTCTTC
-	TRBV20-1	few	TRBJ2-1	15	CSARDQGSGALEQFF	TGCAGTGCTAGAGATCAAGGTTCGGGGGCCCTCGAGCAGTTCTTC
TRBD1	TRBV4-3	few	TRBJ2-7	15	CASSQAGTGWYEQYF	TGCGCCAGCAGCCAAGCTGGGACAGGGTGGTACGAGCAGTACTTC
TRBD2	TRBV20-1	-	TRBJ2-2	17	CSARPGTSRGGTGELFF	TGCAGTGCTAGACCAGGGACTAGCCGAGGAGGGACCGGGGAGCTGTTTTTT
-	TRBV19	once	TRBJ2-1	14	CASGGSQSYNEQFF	TGTGCCAGTGGGGGCTCCCAATCGTACAATGAGCAGTTCTTC
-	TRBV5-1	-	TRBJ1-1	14	CASSPLQVNTEAFF	TGCGCCAGCAGCCCGCTTCAGGTGAACACTGAAGCTTTCTTT
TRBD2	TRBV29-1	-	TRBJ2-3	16	CSVVMSSGGSTDTQYF	TGCAGCGTCGTTATGTCTAGCGGGGGGTCCACAGATACGCAGTATTTT
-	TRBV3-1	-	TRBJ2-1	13	CASSRDIYNEQFF	TGTGCCAGCAGCCGGGACATCTACAATGAGCAGTTCTTC
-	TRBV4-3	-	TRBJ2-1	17	CASSQVFGMGVYNEQFF	TGCGCCAGCAGCCAAGTGTTCGGGATGGGGGTCTACAATGAGCAGTTCTTC
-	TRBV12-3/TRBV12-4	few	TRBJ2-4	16	CASSHGGGVGKNIQYF	TGTGCCAGCAGCCACGGCGGTGGGGTTGGCAAAAACATTCAGTACTTC
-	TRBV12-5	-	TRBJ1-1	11	CASGREAEAFF	TGTGCTAGTGGACGAGAGGCTGAAGCTTTCTTT
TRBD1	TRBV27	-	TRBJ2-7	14	CASSGTGAIYEQYF	TGTGCCAGCAGCGGGACAGGGGCGATTTACGAGCAGTACTTC